This TCR beta chain stems from a study of T cells in Graves' hyperthyroidism and ophthalmopathy. This CDR3 region has 11 residues. V was pared by 4 bases and J by 9 bases, with 9 bases between. CDR1 is SGHAT and CDR2 is FQNNGV in the germline V gene. The table lists this clonotype with many counts. Its antigen remains unknown. Whole-study results and caveats: Before onset, ophthalmopathy was predicted by the model a median roughly 6.4 months earlier. Appearing also in blood were most of the thyroid clonotypes expanded above 0.001. Ophthalmopathy stood apart from stable hyperthyroidism in a 13 V-J model.

Every diagnosis used clinical symptoms, serum thyroxine and TRAb, thyroid ultrasound and orbital computed tomography. Amplification targeted TCR beta CDR3 regions from RNA transcripts. A set of HTBI primers served as the primers for a first-round RT-PCR of the TCR CDR3. One entry per CDR3 protein results from TCRdb running MiXCR on the multiplex PCR reads. The sample holds about 570,000 distinct CDR3 sequences, 13% to 15% seen once. Sequenced material: blood. This sequence joins TRBV11-2 and TRBJ2-5, with D possibly matching TRBD2 (6 bases). This sequence was found in a woman between 35 and 50 years old with Graves' hyperthyroidism. CDR3 residues: CASSSGAAQYF. The CDR3 region has the DNA TGTGCCAGCAGCTCGGGAGCGGCCCAGTACTTC.